This entry is about one TCR beta chain. The antigen is not known. The CDR3 totals 12 residues. The V and J ends lost 2 bases and 15 bases, in that order; junction bases with no gene match: 10. In germline, CDR1 is GTSNPN, CDR2 SVGIG (reference sequence). The PCR ran on 60 Vbeta and 13 Jbeta primers. The data were produced by immunoSEQ multiplex PCR, yet TCRdb's version contains in-frame clones alone and is incomplete. Of 100,000 to 140,000 clones in the sample, roughly 70% were seen once. The source of the sample is a study of cytomegalovirus exposure and HLA in healthy donors. General study points: Sequence variants that were highly shared formed a cluster that was likely a sequencing artifact. A later analysis linked a missense variant in DCLRE1C to the trimming of TCR beta V and J genes.

This clonotype was sampled from a woman aged 35 to 49 in good health and CMV-seropositive. The sequenced sample consisted of PBMCs. The genes are TRBV30 and TRBJ2-4, with 7 bases fitting TRBD1. The CDR3 loop is CAWSSVQGPSYF. DNA for the CDR3: TGTGCCTGGAGTAGTGTACAGGGGCCCTCGTACTTC.